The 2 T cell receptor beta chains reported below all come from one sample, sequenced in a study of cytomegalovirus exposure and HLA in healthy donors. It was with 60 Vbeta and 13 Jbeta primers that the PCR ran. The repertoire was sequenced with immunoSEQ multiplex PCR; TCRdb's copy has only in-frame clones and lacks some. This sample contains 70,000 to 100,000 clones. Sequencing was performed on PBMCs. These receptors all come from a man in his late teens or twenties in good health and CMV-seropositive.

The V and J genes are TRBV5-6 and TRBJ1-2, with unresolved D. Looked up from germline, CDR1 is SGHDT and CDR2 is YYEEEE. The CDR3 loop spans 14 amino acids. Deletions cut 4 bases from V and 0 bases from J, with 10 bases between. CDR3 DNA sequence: TGTGCCAGCAGCGCAACCGGGTCTAACTATGGCTACACCTTC. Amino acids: CASSATGSNYGYTF.

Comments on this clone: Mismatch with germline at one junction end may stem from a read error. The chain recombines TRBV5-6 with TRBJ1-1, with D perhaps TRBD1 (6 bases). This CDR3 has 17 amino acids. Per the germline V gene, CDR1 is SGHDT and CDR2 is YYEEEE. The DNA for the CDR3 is TGTGCCAGCAGCTTCTTATCCAGAGGACAGTTGAAGACTGAAGCTTTCTTT. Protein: CASSFLSRGQLKTEAFF. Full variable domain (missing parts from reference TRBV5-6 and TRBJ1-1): DAGVTQSPTHLIKTRGQQVTLRCSPKSGHDTVSWYQQALGQGPQFIFQYYEEEERQRGNFPDRFSGHQFPNYSSELNVNALLLGDSALYLCASSFLSRGQLKTEAFFGQGTRLTVV.